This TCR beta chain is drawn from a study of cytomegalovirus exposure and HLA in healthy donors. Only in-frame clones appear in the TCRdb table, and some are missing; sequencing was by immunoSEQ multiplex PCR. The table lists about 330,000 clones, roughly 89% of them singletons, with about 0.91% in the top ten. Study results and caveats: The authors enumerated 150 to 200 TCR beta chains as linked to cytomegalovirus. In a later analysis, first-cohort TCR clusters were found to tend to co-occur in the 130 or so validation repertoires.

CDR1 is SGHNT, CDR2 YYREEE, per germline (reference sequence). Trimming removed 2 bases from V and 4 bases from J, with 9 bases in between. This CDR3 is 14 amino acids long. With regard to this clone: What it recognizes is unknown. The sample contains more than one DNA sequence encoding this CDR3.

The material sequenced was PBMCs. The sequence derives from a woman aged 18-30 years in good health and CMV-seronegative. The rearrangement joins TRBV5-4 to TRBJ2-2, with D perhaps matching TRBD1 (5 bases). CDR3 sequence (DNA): TGTGCCAGCAGCTTTCAGGGTAGCACCGGGGAGCTGTTTTTT. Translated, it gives CASSFQGSTGELFF.